These 3 T cell receptor beta chains share one sample of origin, sequenced in a study of human T cells and chemical hapten exposure. The time point: patch test 1, 2 weeks after DPC sensitization. Treatment noted: therapeutic diphenylcyclopropenone sensitization with weekly scalp DPC. TCRdb reprocessed the RACE reads via MiXCR and lists one record per CDR3 protein. Of roughly 45,000 distinct CDR3 sequences listed, less than 9.5% were seen once; the top ten hold around 4%. The sequenced sample was whole blood, obtained in connection with sensitization to the hapten diphenylcyclopropenone (DPC). These receptors were collected from a woman aged 45-65 years with alopecia areata. Some clones in this sample may be carry-over from other donors' samples.

This rearrangement joins TRBV27 to TRBJ1-5; 12 bases are a match to TRBD1. CDR3 size: 14 residues. Germline loops: CDR1 MNHEY, CDR2 SMNVEV (reference sequence). V dropped 6 bases and J dropped 5; count of bases not matched to a gene: 2. The CDR3 DNA reads TGTGCCAGCAGGGGGACAGGGGGCTATCAGCCCCAGCATTTT. Translating gives CASRGTGGYQPQHF.

As concerns this clonotype: A read error may explain this, as a much larger clone is one base away. This chain joins TRBV6-5 and TRBJ2-2, with a weak D call TRBD2 (5 bases). CDR1 and CDR2 from the germline V gene are MNHEY and SVGAGI. This CDR3 is 14 amino acids long. The CDR3 DNA follows: TGTGCCAGCAGTTACGGGGTCTCCACCGGGGAGCCGTTTTTT. Its protein product is CASSYGVSTGEPFF.

This clonotype appeared many times. The V and J genes are TRBV11-2 and TRBJ2-1; D perhaps matches TRBD2 (6 bases). The CDR3 consists of 16 residues. Germline V CDR1 and CDR2: SGHAT, FQNNGV. The germline V and J ends were trimmed by 2 bases and 0 bases, with 11 bases remaining between them. The CDR3 bases are TGTGCCAGCAGCTTACCCGGAGGGAGCTCCTACAATGAGCAGTTCTTC. Residues: CASSLPGGSSYNEQFF.